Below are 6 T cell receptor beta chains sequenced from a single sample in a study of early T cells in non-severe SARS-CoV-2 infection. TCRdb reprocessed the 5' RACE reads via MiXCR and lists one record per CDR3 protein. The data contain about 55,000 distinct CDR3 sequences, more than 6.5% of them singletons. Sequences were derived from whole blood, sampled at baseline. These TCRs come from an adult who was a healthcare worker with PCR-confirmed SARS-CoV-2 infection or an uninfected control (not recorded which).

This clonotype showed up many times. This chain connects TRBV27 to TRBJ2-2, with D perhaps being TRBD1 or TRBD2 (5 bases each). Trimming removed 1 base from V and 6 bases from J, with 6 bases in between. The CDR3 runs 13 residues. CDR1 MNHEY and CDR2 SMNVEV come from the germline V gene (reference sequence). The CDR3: CASSLWGSGELFF. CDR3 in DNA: TGTGCCAGCAGTTTATGGGGGTCCGGGGAGCTGTTTTTT.

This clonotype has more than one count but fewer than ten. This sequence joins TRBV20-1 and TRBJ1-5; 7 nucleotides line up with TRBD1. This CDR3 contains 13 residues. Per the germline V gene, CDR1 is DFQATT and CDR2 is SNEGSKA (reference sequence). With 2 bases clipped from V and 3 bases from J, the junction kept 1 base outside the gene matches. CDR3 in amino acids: CSARKGANQPQHF. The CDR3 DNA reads TGCAGTGCTAGAAAGGGGGCCAATCAGCCCCAGCATTTT.

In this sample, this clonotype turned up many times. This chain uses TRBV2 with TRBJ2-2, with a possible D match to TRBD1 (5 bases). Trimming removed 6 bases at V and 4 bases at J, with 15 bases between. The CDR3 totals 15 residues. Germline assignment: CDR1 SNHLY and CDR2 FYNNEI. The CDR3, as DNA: TGTGCCAGCAGAGGGGCCCCTCATCTCACCGGGGAGCTGTTTTTT. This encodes CASRGAPHLTGELFF.

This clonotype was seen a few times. CDR3 coding DNA: TGTGCCAGCAGCCAAGATCTTCGGGTAGCGGGGGAGAATGAGCAGTTCTTC. Encoded protein: CASSQDLRVAGENEQFF. This chain uses TRBV4-2 with TRBJ2-1; 9 bases map to TRBD2. The J segment lost 7 bases and the V segment lost 0 bases, leaving 10 bases of the junction unmatched. The CDR3 contains 17 residues. Germline values: CDR1 LGHNA, CDR2 YNFKEQ.

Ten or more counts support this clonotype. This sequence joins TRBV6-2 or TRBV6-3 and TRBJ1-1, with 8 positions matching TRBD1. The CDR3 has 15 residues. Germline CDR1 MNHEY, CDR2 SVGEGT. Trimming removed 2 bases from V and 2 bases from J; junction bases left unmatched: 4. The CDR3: CASSYMGTGNTEAFF. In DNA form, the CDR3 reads TGTGCCAGCAGTTACATGGGGACAGGAAACACTGAAGCTTTCTTT.

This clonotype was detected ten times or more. The CDR3 sequence is CASSLMAYEQYF. As DNA, the CDR3 is TGTGCCAGCAGTTTAATGGCATACGAGCAGTACTTC. The chain recombines TRBV28 with TRBJ2-7; D is uncertain. V was trimmed by 2 bases and J by 4 bases, leaving 6 bases between them. The CDR3 runs to 12 residues. CDR1 is MDHEN, CDR2 SYDVKM, per germline.